These 27 T cell receptor beta chains were all obtained from the same sample, sequenced in a study of Ad26.COV2.S vaccination and SARS-CoV-2 variants. Assay used: immunoSEQ multiplex PCR; TCRdb lists only in-frame clones, some missing. The sample consists of 300,000 to 400,000 clones, around 90% of them appearing once. Treatment denoted: roughly 19 received Ad26.COV2.S at low or high dose, single or two shots; a few received placebo; per-sample allocation not given. Sampling took place 63 days after the first vaccine or placebo injection. The material sequenced was peripheral blood, taken in a trial of Ad26.COV2.S vaccine versus placebo. These TCRs come from a person aged 18-60 years who received the Ad26.COV2.S COVID-19 vaccine or a placebo.

The chain couples TRBV5-1 to TRBJ2-7; 8 nucleotides line up with TRBD1. This CDR3 is built from 13 residues. V shed 3 bases and J 5 bases; nucleotides not matched to a gene: 4. Germline V gene sequence: CDR1 SGHRS, CDR2 YFSETQ. Here the CDR3 DNA reads TGCGCCAGCAGCTGGACAGGGCCCGACGAGCAGTACTTC. Amino acid sequence: CASSWTGPDEQYF.

The chain links TRBV5-6 to TRBJ1-4; D remains ambiguous. The ends were cut back, 0 bases at V and 2 bases at J, with 17 bases in the middle. Germline values: CDR1 SGHDT, CDR2 YYEEEE. The CDR3 runs to 18 residues. The CDR3 loop is CASSLGGARFRTNEKLFF. In DNA, the CDR3 is TGTGCCAGCAGCTTGGGGGGAGCTCGTTTCAGGACTAATGAAAAACTGTTTTTT.

The V gene is TRBV6-6, the J gene TRBJ1-5, with TRBD1 matching 8 bases. Per the germline V gene, CDR1 is MNHNY and CDR2 is SVGAGI (reference sequence). This CDR3 spans 15 amino acids. V was clipped by 6 bases and J by 2 bases; unmatched bases: 6. In nucleotides, the CDR3 is TGTGCCAGCAGACAAGGGACAGGCGGCAATCAGCCCCAGCATTTT. This gives the protein CASRQGTGGNQPQHF.

The chain links TRBV18 to TRBJ1-6; 7 positions match TRBD1. In germline, CDR1 is KGHSH, CDR2 LQKENI. Unmatched junction bases numbered 9, after V lost 5 bases and J lost 5 bases. The CDR3 spans 16 residues. CDR3 in amino acids: CASSTRQGSNNSPLHF. CDR3 nucleotide sequence: TGTGCCAGCTCAACCAGACAGGGATCCAATAATTCACCCCTCCACTTT.

The chain uses TRBV4-1 and TRBJ2-7; D not certain. This CDR3 comprises 11 residues. Germline V gives CDR1 MGHRA, CDR2 YSYEKL. V lost 5 bases to trimming and J lost 6 bases, with 8 bases between them. CDR3: CASSGEGEQYF. The CDR3 DNA reads TGCGCCAGCAGCGGGGAAGGCGAGCAGTACTTC.

V and J are TRBV7-9 and TRBJ2-7; D may match TRBD1 or TRBD2 (5 bases each). The CDR3 contains 15 residues. The germline V and J ends were trimmed by 8 bases and 4 bases, with 21 bases remaining between them. The germline gives CDR1 SEHNR, CDR2 FQNEAQ (reference sequence). The CDR3 reads CASHGAEREGYEQYF. CDR3 DNA sequence: TGTGCCAGCCACGGGGCCGAACGCGAGGGATACGAGCAGTACTTC.

The rearrangement joins TRBV11-3 to TRBJ2-2; 11 bases line up with TRBD1. Per the germline V gene, CDR1 is SGHNT and CDR2 is YENEEA. The trim removed 5 bases at V and 5 bases at J, leaving 4 bases unmatched. The CDR3 covers 15 residues. CDR3 nucleotide sequence: TGTGCCAGCAGCCAGGACAGGGGGCGAACCGGGGAGCTGTTTTTT. It codes for CASSQDRGRTGELFF.

The count of this clone is one. J is TRBJ2-3 and V is TRBV6-6; D possibly corresponds to TRBD2 (5 bases). V was trimmed by 7 bases and J by 9 bases, leaving 14 bases between them. CDR3 length: 12 amino acids. Germline-derived CDR1 and CDR2 are MNHNY and SVGAGI (reference sequence). In nucleotides, the CDR3 is TGTGCCAGCACCGAAAACGGGGAAACGCAGTATTTT. Amino acid sequence: CASTENGETQYF.

The chain links TRBV6-5 to TRBJ1-3; perhaps TRBD1 as D (6 bases). Germline V gene data show CDR1 as MNHEY and CDR2 as SVGAGI. The CDR3 covers 14 residues. The ends were cut back, 6 bases at V and 0 bases at J, with 9 bases in the middle. This CDR3 reads CASSPTGSGNTIYF. In DNA, the CDR3 is TGTGCCAGCAGCCCGACAGGCTCTGGAAACACCATATATTTT.

Points on this clone: A read error may produce the germline difference seen at one junction end. The CDR3 protein is CASSRDRYTSPLHF. The CDR3 coding sequence is TGTGCCAGCAGCCGAGACAGGTATACTTCACCCCTCCACTTT. The V call is TRBV7-8, the J call TRBJ1-6, with TRBD1 as a possible D gene (6 bases). The CDR3 runs to 14 residues. The V gene's germline CDR1 is SGHVS and CDR2 FQNEAQ.

The gene calls are TRBV5-1 and TRBJ2-6, with D perhaps TRBD1 (5 bases). V lost 0 bases and J 0 bases, leaving 13 bases between the germline ends. The V gene's germline CDR1 is SGHRS and CDR2 YFSETQ. The CDR3 is 18 residues long. This CDR3 reads CASSLGGTLSSGANVLTF. The CDR3 coding sequence is TGCGCCAGCAGCTTGGGGGGCACCTTAAGCTCTGGGGCCAACGTCCTGACTTTC.

The chain employs TRBV6-6 and TRBJ2-5; no definite D call. CDR1 and CDR2 from the germline V gene are MNHNY and SVGAGI (reference sequence). V lost 0 bases and J lost 5, with 13 bases in between. There are 15 residues in the CDR3. The CDR3 DNA sequence: TGTGCCAGCAGTTACTCGGAAGGCCGTCGGGAGACCCAGTACTTC. Translation: CASSYSEGRRETQYF.

The V gene is TRBV29-1, the J gene TRBJ2-3; 7 bases match TRBD1. The germline V gene has CDR1 SQVTM and CDR2 ANQGSEA. V shed 7 bases and J 2 bases; nucleotides not matched to a gene: 12. The CDR3 contains 15 residues. CDR3 coding DNA: TGCAGCGCAAACCCGGGACAGACCTACACAGATACGCAGTATTTT. Its protein product is CSANPGQTYTDTQYF.

The J gene is TRBJ2-6, the V gene TRBV7-6; D not resolved. V lost 5 bases, J lost 1 base, and 12 bases lay in between. There are 16 residues in the CDR3. Germline assignment: CDR1 SGHVS and CDR2 FNYEAQ. CDR3 in amino acids: CASSPSSPSGANVLTF. In DNA, the CDR3 is TGTGCCAGCAGCCCATCCTCCCCTTCTGGGGCCAACGTCCTGACTTTC.

This clone was observed once. The chain links TRBV7-9 to TRBJ1-6; 8 positions match TRBD1. In germline, CDR1 is SEHNR, CDR2 FQNEAQ (reference sequence). CDR3 length: 17 residues. J gave up 7 bases and V 1 base, and 9 bases lay outside the gene matches. The CDR3: CASSLVGGQGPNSPLHF. In DNA, the CDR3 is TGTGCCAGCAGCTTAGTCGGAGGACAGGGACCAAATTCACCCCTCCACTTT.

This sequence joins TRBV6-5 and TRBJ2-5, with D perhaps being TRBD1 or TRBD2 (5 bases each). V lost 6 bases and J 6 bases, leaving 17 bases between the germline ends. Germline V gene lookup returns CDR1 MNHEY and CDR2 SVGAGI. The CDR3 has 14 amino acids. The CDR3 here is CASRPPEGLQTQYF. CDR3 sequence (DNA): TGTGCCAGCAGACCCCCTGAGGGGCTTCAGACCCAGTACTTC.

The V gene is TRBV11-2, the J gene TRBJ1-6; a possible D gene is TRBD1 (5 bases). Germline V gives CDR1 SGHAT, CDR2 FQNNGV. CDR3 length: 14 amino acids. V lost 6 bases, J lost 6 bases, and 12 bases lay in between. The CDR3 region is CASSVRGVNSPLHF. Here the CDR3 DNA reads TGTGCCAGCAGTGTCCGAGGGGTTAATTCACCCCTCCACTTT.

This rearrangement joins TRBV7-2 to TRBJ1-1; a possible D gene is TRBD1 (5 bases). Germline CDR1 is SGHTA and CDR2 is FQGNSA. The CDR3 contains 13 residues. The germline V and J ends were trimmed by 5 bases and 7 bases, with 14 bases remaining between them. CDR3 DNA: TGTGCCAGCAGCACATATGGGGGGTATGAAGCTTTCTTT. Amino acids: CASSTYGGYEAFF.

Concerning this clone: The sample carries other DNA sequences with the same CDR3. The V call is TRBV9, the J call TRBJ2-6; no reliable D call. This CDR3 comprises 15 residues. Germline CDR1 and CDR2: SGDLS and YYNGEE. Between the trimmed V and J ends, which lost 0 bases and 1 base, there was a span of 5 bases. CDR3 sequence: CASSVEGSGANVLTF. The CDR3 region has the DNA TGTGCCAGCAGCGTAGAAGGTTCTGGGGCCAACGTCCTGACTTTC.

CDR3 residues: CASSPSLGQPQHF. For the CDR3, the DNA is TGTGCCAGCAGCCCGTCTTTAGGGCAGCCCCAGCATTTT. The chain uses TRBV7-6 and TRBJ1-5; no clear D gene. V gave up 5 bases and J gave up 7 bases, with 12 bases separating them. This CDR3 has 13 amino acids. Germline-derived CDR1 and CDR2 are SGHVS and FNYEAQ.

CDR3 in amino acids: CASSQFRGFREKLFF. CDR3 nucleotides: TGTGCCAGCAGCCAATTCAGGGGTTTCCGTGAAAAACTGTTTTTT. The genes are TRBV14 and TRBJ1-4; perhaps TRBD1 as D (6 bases). The V end lost 2 bases, the J end lost 7 bases, and 14 bases lay between the germline ends. The CDR3 is 15 residues long. Germline V gene data show CDR1 as SGHDN and CDR2 as FVKESK. The whole variable domain, remainder taken from reference TRBV14 and TRBJ1-4, is EAGVTQFPSHSVIEKGQTVTLRCDPISGHDNLYWYRRVMGKEIKFLLHFVKESKQDESGMPNNRFLAERTGGTYSTLKVQPAELEDSGVYFCASSQFRGFREKLFFGSGTQLSVL.

The V call is TRBV7-9, the J call TRBJ1-1; D gene uncertain. CDR1 and CDR2 from the germline V gene are SEHNR and FQNEAQ (reference sequence). The CDR3 covers 14 residues. V was trimmed by 3 bases and J by 0 bases, leaving 8 bases between them. The CDR3 DNA reads TGTGCCAGCAGCTTCCAATCCATGAACACTGAAGCTTTCTTT. Translating gives CASSFQSMNTEAFF.

The chain employs TRBV2 and TRBJ1-1, with TRBD1 identical over 7 bases. The trim removed 5 bases at V and 1 base at J, leaving 4 bases unmatched. The CDR3 sequence is 14 residues long. Germline V gene lookup returns CDR1 SNHLY and CDR2 FYNNEI. CDR3 DNA sequence: TGTGCCAGCAGTTCGGACAGGTGGAACACTGAAGCTTTCTTT. It yields the protein CASSSDRWNTEAFF.

This chain links TRBV5-5 with TRBJ1-5, with TRBD1 matching over 9 bases. Germline-derived CDR1 and CDR2 are SGHKS and YYEKEE (reference sequence). Trimming cost V 1 base and J 1 base; bases outside gene matches: 3. There are 16 residues in the CDR3. DNA of the CDR3: TGTGCCAGCAGCTTGACAGGGGGCAAGAGCAATCAGCCCCAGCATTTT. This encodes CASSLTGGKSNQPQHF. The variable domain in full, completed from reference TRBV5-5 and TRBJ1-5, reads DAGVTQSPTHLIKTRGQQVTLRCSPISGHKSVSWYQQVLGQGPQFIFQYYEKEERGRGNFPDRFSARQFPNYSSELNVNALLLGDSALYLCASSLTGGKSNQPQHFGDGTRLSIL.

The chain is built from TRBV6-5 and TRBJ2-7; TRBD1 matches 9 bases. V shed 6 bases, J shed 5 bases, and the junction held 8 bases outside the gene matches. The length of the CDR3 is 14 residues. CDR1 MNHEY and CDR2 SVGAGI come from the germline V gene. The CDR3 loop reads CASRVDRGVDEQYF. The CDR3 DNA follows: TGTGCCAGCAGAGTCGACAGGGGGGTCGACGAGCAGTACTTC.

This chain links TRBV6-5 with TRBJ2-3, with D unclear. The CDR3 is 13 residues long. CDR1 and CDR2 from the germline V gene are MNHEY and SVGAGI. V dropped 6 bases and J dropped 5 bases, with 12 bases sitting between them. CDR3 loop: CASREWGIDTQYF. The CDR3 nucleotides are TGTGCCAGCAGAGAGTGGGGAATAGATACGCAGTATTTT.

V is TRBV9 and J is TRBJ2-1; 7 bases match TRBD2. This CDR3 comprises 15 residues. Germline trimming cut 2 bases from V and 3 bases from J; bases unmatched to any gene: 5. Germline loops: CDR1 SGDLS, CDR2 YYNGEE. The CDR3 bases are TGTGCCAGCAGCGTGGGGCGGGGGAGCTACAATGAGCAGTTCTTC. Amino acids: CASSVGRGSYNEQFF.